What follows are 5 T cell receptor beta chains derived from one specimen sequenced in a study of cytomegalovirus exposure and HLA in healthy donors. Libraries were prepared by immunoSEQ multiplex PCR; TCRdb keeps only in-frame clonotypes and omits some of them. In the table there are 95,000 to 120,000 clones, about 85% of which are singletons. The sequenced material came from PBMCs. The receptors come from a woman aged 18-29 years in good health and CMV-seronegative.

This clone was seen more than once but under ten times. The chain recombines TRBV30 with TRBJ1-2; the match to TRBD1 covers 7 bases. This CDR3 has 13 residues. Trimming at V came to 8 bases and at J to 3 bases, leaving 9 bases not matched to a gene. Germline values: CDR1 GTSNPN, CDR2 SVGIG (reference sequence). CDR3 in amino acids: CAGYRGLHYGYTF. In DNA, the CDR3 is TGTGCCGGATACAGGGGTCTACACTATGGCTACACCTTC. The entire variable domain, with the rest obtained from reference TRBV30 and TRBJ1-2, is as follows: SQTIHQWPATLVQPVGSPLSLECTVEGTSNPNLYWYRQAAGRGLQLLFYSVGIGQISSEVPQNLSASRPQDRQFILSSKKLLLSDSGFYLCAGYRGLHYGYTFGSGTRLTVV.

The chain links TRBV27 to TRBJ1-5; no clear D. The CDR3 length is 13 residues. V lost 3 bases, J lost 4 bases, and 7 bases lay in between. Germline CDR1 MNHEY, CDR2 SMNVEV (reference sequence). The DNA of the CDR3 is TGTGCCAGCAGTTTGGTCTATAATCAGCCCCAGCATTTT. Translation: CASSLVYNQPQHF.

This chain connects TRBV19 to TRBJ2-6, with TRBD1 matching over 7 bases. Looked up from germline, CDR1 is LNHDA and CDR2 is SQIVND (reference sequence). V shed 7 bases and J 2 bases; nucleotides not matched to a gene: 2. This CDR3 has 14 residues. The DNA for the CDR3 is TGTGCCAGTATCGACAGGGCTGGGGCCAACGTCCTGACTTTC. It is translated as CASIDRAGANVLTF. The whole variable domain, filled in from reference TRBV19 and TRBJ2-6, reads DGGITQSPKYLFRKEGQNVTLSCEQNLNHDAMYWYRQDPGQGLRLIYYSQIVNDFQKGDIAEGYSVSREKKESFPLTVTSAQKNPTAFYLCASIDRAGANVLTFGAGSRLTVL.

V and J are TRBV25-1 and TRBJ1-4; D unclear. CDR1 and CDR2 (germline): MGHDK, SYGVNS. CDR3 length equals 13 residues. Trimming left V 3 bases short and J 14 bases short, with 16 bases between. The CDR3 DNA reads TGTGCCAGCAGTGATTTTTCGGGGAATGGGCTGTTTTTT. Amino acids: CASSDFSGNGLFF.

This clone was detected only once. The chain couples TRBV13 to TRBJ2-4; TRBD1 matches at 9 bases. The junction had 9 bases not matched to a gene; V was cut back by 0 bases and J by 9 bases. The germline CDR1 and CDR2 sequences are PRHDT and FYEKMQ (reference sequence). The CDR3 has 16 amino acids. The CDR3 region is CASSLGRRTGAVIQYF. CDR3 nucleotide sequence: TGTGCCAGCAGCTTAGGTCGGAGGACAGGGGCGGTCATTCAGTACTTC.